This TCR beta chain is drawn from a study of spatial heterogeneity in lung cancer. This CDR3 is built from 15 residues. The J segment lost 2 bases and the V segment lost 0 bases, leaving 2 bases of the junction unmatched. CDR1 SGDLS and CDR2 YYNGEE come from the germline V gene. The sample's time point: blood at routine non-recurrence follow-up after resection. From tumor, nontumor lung or frozen PBMC, whole RNA was taken unsorted for sequencing. TCRdb used MiXCR to reprocess the 5' RACE reads, holding one entry per CDR3 protein. The table lists over 35,000 distinct CDR3 sequences, roughly a tenth of them singletons.

J is TRBJ2-1 and V is TRBV9; 7 positions match TRBD1. The sequencing here drew on PBMCs, taken at follow-up. The sequence was obtained from a female donor with early-stage non-small cell lung cancer. CDR3 sequence: CASSVGDRAYNEQFF. CDR3 nucleotides: TGTGCCAGCAGCGTAGGCGACAGGGCCTACAATGAGCAGTTCTTC.